Each of the 24 T cell receptor beta chains below was sequenced from the same sample in a study of cytomegalovirus exposure and HLA in healthy donors. The PCR used 60 Vbeta and 13 Jbeta primers. Profiling relied on immunoSEQ multiplex PCR, and the TCRdb table lists in-frame clones only, not all of them. Found here are 99,000 or so clones, just under 80% of them singletons; the top ten hold 1.3%. The sequenced sample consisted of PBMCs. Receptor source: a man aged 25-40 years in good health and CMV-seronegative.

This chain links TRBV28 with TRBJ2-7; 10 nucleotides line up with TRBD2. The CDR3 runs to 13 residues. V gave up 6 bases and J gave up 6 bases; unmatched junction bases: 5. Per the germline V gene, CDR1 is MDHEN and CDR2 is SYDVKM. In DNA form, the CDR3 reads TGTGCCAGCAGGACTAGCGGGCTTCTCGAGCAGTACTTC. It yields the protein CASRTSGLLEQYF. Using reference TRBV28 and TRBJ2-7 for the parts outside the CDR3, the full variable domain is DVKVTQSSRYLVKRTGEKVFLECVQDMDHENMFWYRQDPGLGLRLIYFSYDVKMKEKGDIPEGYSVSREKKERFSLILESASTNQTSMYLCASRTSGLLEQYFGPGTRLTVT.

This clone was detected only a few times. V and J are TRBV6-5 and TRBJ1-4; tentative D call: TRBD1 (5 bases). The CDR3 consists of 13 residues. Germline V CDR1 and CDR2: MNHEY, SVGAGI. The ends were cut back, 6 bases at V and 3 bases at J, with 8 bases in the middle. In DNA, the CDR3 is TGTGCCAGCAGACAGGTTGCTAATGAAAAACTGTTTTTT. This encodes CASRQVANEKLFF.

The chain recombines TRBV18 with TRBJ1-5, with unresolved D. This CDR3 contains 16 residues. V was pared by 5 bases and J by 0 bases, with 14 bases between. Germline V gene data show CDR1 as KGHSH and CDR2 as LQKENI. CDR3: CASSTSSTVSNQPQHF. As DNA, the CDR3 is TGTGCCAGCTCAACGTCCTCCACAGTTAGCAATCAGCCCCAGCATTTT. Together with reference TRBV18 and TRBJ1-5, the CDR3 gives the full variable domain: NAGVMQNPRHLVRRRGQEARLRCSPMKGHSHVYWYRQLPEEGLKFMVYLQKENIIDESGMPKERFSAEFPKEGPSILRIQQVVRGDSAAYFCASSTSSTVSNQPQHFGDGTRLSIL.

V gene TRBV27 combines with J gene TRBJ2-7; D gene unclear. The V end was cut by 10 bases, the J end by 3 bases, with 10 bases between. This CDR3 spans 11 amino acids. Germline-derived CDR1 and CDR2 are MNHEY and SMNVEV (reference sequence). In nucleotides, the CDR3 is TGTGCCACACACAGCCTCTACGAGCAGTACTTC. Translated: CATHSLYEQYF.

This rearrangement joins TRBV18 to TRBJ1-4; the D gene is possibly TRBD1 (6 bases). Germline loops: CDR1 KGHSH, CDR2 LQKENI. The CDR3 loop spans 15 amino acids. Between the trimmed V and J ends, which lost 1 base and 3 bases, there was a span of 9 bases. CDR3 in amino acids: CASSPRGLANEKLFF. DNA for the CDR3: TGTGCCAGCTCACCACGGGGGCTAGCTAATGAAAAACTGTTTTTT.

The chain carries TRBV5-1 and TRBJ1-1; TRBD1 matches 7 bases. This CDR3 is built from 14 residues. Germline CDR1 SGHRS, CDR2 YFSETQ. V lost 2 bases and J lost 5; bases outside the gene matches: 6. Here the CDR3 reads CASSLPTGSTEAFF. The CDR3 nucleotides are TGCGCCAGCAGCTTACCGACAGGGAGTACTGAAGCTTTCTTT.

The chain joins TRBV27 to TRBJ2-5, with 8 bases aligning to TRBD1. Trimming took 6 bases from V and 4 from J; bases not matched to a gene: 7. Per the germline V gene, CDR1 is MNHEY and CDR2 is SMNVEV (reference sequence). This CDR3 has 14 residues. The DNA for the CDR3 is TGTGCCAGCAGCCTCAGGGGGCGCCGAGAGACCCAGTACTTC. Translating it yields CASSLRGRRETQYF.

V and J are TRBV5-6 and TRBJ2-1; 12 positions match TRBD2. Germline V CDR1 and CDR2: SGHDT, YYEEEE. The CDR3 covers 15 residues. V shed 2 bases and J 9 bases; nucleotides not matched to a gene: 6. The CDR3 DNA reads as TGTGCCAGCAGCTTAGCTAGCGGGAGGGTTAGTGAGCAGTTCTTC. It codes for CASSLASGRVSEQFF.

The chain links TRBV6-5 to TRBJ1-2; possible D gene TRBD1, 5 bases. CDR1 MNHEY and CDR2 SVGAGI come from the germline V gene. The CDR3 extends over 14 amino acids. Trimming took 0 bases from V and 7 from J, leaving 12 bases between them. For the CDR3, the DNA is TGTGCCAGCAGTTACTCGACTAGGGGCTTTGGCTACACCTTC. It is translated as CASSYSTRGFGYTF.

The chain combines TRBV6-1 with TRBJ1-5; D call uncertain. Deletions cut 1 base from V and 4 bases from J, with 8 bases between. The CDR3 totals 14 residues. The V gene's germline CDR1 is MNHNS and CDR2 SASEGT. CDR3 coding DNA: TGTGCCAGCAGTGAAGGGCAGGCTAATCAGCCCCAGCATTTT. Amino acids: CASSEGQANQPQHF.

Notes on this clone: At one of its ends the junction is not consistent with the germline gene, which may arise from a read error. This chain joins TRBV7-7 and TRBJ2-2, with D perhaps matching TRBD2 (6 bases). The CDR3 contains 14 residues. Germline assignment: CDR1 SSHAT and CDR2 FNYEAQ (reference sequence). For the CDR3, the DNA is TGTGCTAGCAGCTTGTTTCCGGGAGCCGGGGAGCTGTTTTTT. It translates to CASSLFPGAGELFF.

The genes are TRBV7-9 and TRBJ2-7, with a tentative D call TRBD2 (5 bases). The CDR3 is made up of 14 amino acids. CDR1 SEHNR and CDR2 FQNEAQ come from the germline V gene (reference sequence). Trimming removed 4 bases from V and 2 bases from J, with 12 bases in between. The CDR3 DNA reads as TGTGCCAGCAGCTCCGCGGTGGGAGCCTACGAGCAGTACTTC. It codes for CASSSAVGAYEQYF.

This clone was observed once. This rearrangement joins TRBV15 to TRBJ2-7; D is unresolved. The germline V gene encodes CDR1 LNHNV and CDR2 YYDKDF (reference sequence). This CDR3 is 15 amino acids long. Trimming removed 0 bases at V and 3 bases at J, with 12 bases between. This CDR3 reads CATSRDGSRVYEQYF. CDR3 nucleotides: TGTGCCACCAGCAGAGATGGGTCTCGGGTCTACGAGCAGTACTTC.

This rearrangement joins TRBV2 to TRBJ2-3; D is uncertain. The CDR3 is 16 amino acids. With 11 bases removed from V and 5 bases from J, the gap between germline ends came to 26 bases. The germline gives CDR1 SNHLY, CDR2 FYNNEI. The CDR3 protein is CAAYLSRGILRDTQYF. For the CDR3, the DNA is TGTGCCGCCTACCTCTCGCGCGGAATCTTAAGAGATACGCAGTATTTT.

The gene calls are TRBV11-2 and TRBJ1-2, with 12 bases aligning to TRBD1. There are 16 residues in the CDR3. The germline CDR1 and CDR2 sequences are SGHAT and FQNNGV. Trimming at V came to 4 bases and at J to 8 bases, leaving 11 bases not matched to a gene. CDR3 in DNA: TGTGCCAGCAGCTCCTTGAACCGGGACAGGGGGCGAGGCTACACCTTC. Translating gives CASSSLNRDRGRGYTF.

The V gene is TRBV7-9, the J gene TRBJ1-4; perhaps TRBD1 as D (6 bases). CDR3 size: 15 residues. The V gene's germline CDR1 is SEHNR and CDR2 FQNEAQ (reference sequence). Trimming removed 5 bases from V and 7 bases from J, with 17 bases in between. CDR3 region: CASSRSGQGPEKLFF. CDR3 DNA: TGTGCCAGCAGCCGAAGCGGTCAGGGGCCTGAAAAACTGTTTTTT.

This clone was seen more than once but under ten times. The chain joins TRBV7-6 to TRBJ2-7; the D gene is possibly TRBD1 (6 bases). V lost 0 bases to trimming and J lost 3 bases, with 9 bases between them. The germline V gene has CDR1 SGHVS and CDR2 FNYEAQ. CDR3 length equals 14 residues. CDR3 sequence reads: CASSLAAGDYEQYF. The DNA of the CDR3 is TGTGCCAGCAGCTTAGCGGCAGGGGACTACGAGCAGTACTTC.

This clone was detected only once. This chain connects TRBV29-1 to TRBJ1-3; 8 bases are a match to TRBD1. The V segment lost 4 bases and the J segment 3 bases; nucleotides outside the gene matches: 5. CDR1 is SQVTM, CDR2 ANQGSEA, per germline. The CDR3 has 14 residues. CDR3 DNA sequence: TGCAGCGTTGCGGACAGGGTTTATGGAAACACCATATATTTT. Translating it yields CSVADRVYGNTIYF.

The chain has TRBV19 and TRBJ2-3; D ambiguous. This CDR3 contains 13 residues. The V gene lost 5 bases and the J gene lost 2 bases, with 8 bases spanning the gap. Looked up from germline, CDR1 is LNHDA and CDR2 is SQIVND (reference sequence). As DNA, the CDR3 is TGTGCCAGTAGTTCCGTAGACACAGATACGCAGTATTTT. It specifies CASSSVDTDTQYF.

This clone was observed once. The chain recombines TRBV7-9 with TRBJ1-4; 7 bases match TRBD1. CDR1 is SEHNR and CDR2 is FQNEAQ in the germline V gene (reference sequence). Trimming removed 6 bases from V and 4 bases from J; junction bases left unmatched: 11. This CDR3 is built from 16 residues. CDR3 DNA sequence: TGTGCCAGCAGGACGGCAGAAGGGACAGTTAATGAAAAACTGTTTTTT. Its protein product is CASRTAEGTVNEKLFF.

This chain connects TRBV5-1 to TRBJ1-4, with D tentatively TRBD1 (6 bases). This CDR3 is 15 amino acids long. Trimming took 2 bases from V and 6 from J, leaving 14 bases between them. Germline-derived CDR1 and CDR2 are SGHRS and YFSETQ. This CDR3 is CASSFTGPRDEKLFF. CDR3 nucleotides: TGCGCCAGCAGCTTTACAGGGCCCCGGGATGAAAAACTGTTTTTT. The full variable domain, its missing parts supplied by reference TRBV5-1 and TRBJ1-4, is KAGVTQTPRYLIKTRGQQVTLSCSPISGHRSVSWYQQTPGQGLQFLFEYFSETQRNKGNFPGRFSGRQFSNSRSEMNVSTLELGDSALYLCASSFTGPRDEKLFFGSGTQLSVL.

The chain uses TRBV7-6 and TRBJ1-5, with D uncertain. Germline CDR1 SGHVS, CDR2 FNYEAQ. V lost 1 base and J lost 0, with 10 bases in between. The CDR3 totals 16 residues. CDR3 amino acids: CASSLGPLNSNQPQHF. The CDR3, as DNA: TGTGCCAGCAGCTTAGGGCCTCTGAATAGCAATCAGCCCCAGCATTTT.

This chain uses TRBV15 with TRBJ2-7; D remains unclear. The V end was cut by 8 bases, the J end by 3 bases, with 17 bases between. This CDR3 is built from 14 residues. Germline V gene sequence: CDR1 LNHNV, CDR2 YYDKDF (reference sequence). The CDR3 DNA sequence: TGTGCCACCTCGACTTTTGGCGGCCTCTACGAGCAGTACTTC. Translating it yields CATSTFGGLYEQYF.

This rearrangement joins TRBV18 to TRBJ2-7; D call uncertain. The CDR3 spans 13 residues. Between the trimmed V and J ends, which lost 3 bases and 7 bases, there was a span of 13 bases. CDR1 and CDR2 (germline): KGHSH, LQKENI. For the CDR3, the DNA is TGTGCCAGCTCACCGAGTAGCCCTAAGGAGCAGTACTTC. Translated, it gives CASSPSSPKEQYF.